The rows below give T cell receptor beta chains drawn from one sample of a study of blood T cell repertoires in COVID-19. Clones were sequenced by immunoSEQ multiplex PCR, and TCRdb holds only the in-frame ones, with some missing. The data contain about 250,000 clones, about nine tenths of them singletons. Sequencing was performed on PBMCs or T cells enriched from blood (not recorded which). The receptor set was obtained from a woman aged 25 to 39 with acute COVID-19. Each CDR3 is given with its conserved first and last residue. Each record gives: J gene, V gene, clone size, D gene, CDR3 protein, CDR3 DNA. The D gene is left open where the match is weak. A clone size is listed for some rows: how often the clone was seen (once, few, many), or a class if it is expanded.

J: TRBJ1-5
V: TRBV19
size: once
D: .
CDR3: CASSIVRKSNQPQHF
DNA: TGTGCCAGTAGTATAGTGAGGAAGAGCAATCAGCCCCAGCATTTT

J: TRBJ2-7
V: TRBV19
size: .
D: TRBD2
CDR3: CASSVLAGVYEQYF
DNA: TGTGCCAGTAGTGTCCTAGCGGGGGTCTACGAGCAGTACTTC

J: TRBJ1-4
V: TRBV5-1
size: .
D: .
CDR3: CASRGATGSRREKLFF
DNA: TGCGCCAGCAGGGGCGCAACAGGGTCCCGGCGGGAAAAACTGTTTTTT

J: TRBJ2-1
V: TRBV5-8
size: .
D: TRBD2
CDR3: CASSLEAGIYNEQFF
DNA: TGTGCCAGCAGCTTGGAAGCGGGGATCTACAATGAGCAGTTCTTC

J: TRBJ2-5
V: TRBV11-1
size: once
D: TRBD1
CDR3: CASSFQGVVETQYF
DNA: TGTGCCAGCAGCTTCCAGGGGGTTGTGGAGACCCAGTACTTC

J: TRBJ2-1
V: TRBV3-1/TRBV3-2
size: .
D: TRBD2
CDR3: CASSRYTLAGVYNEQFF
DNA: TGTGCCAGCAGCCGGTATACTCTAGCGGGGGTTTACAATGAGCAGTTCTTC

J: TRBJ2-5
V: TRBV29-1
size: .
D: .
CDR3: CSVEGGGKEETQYF
DNA: TGCAGCGTTGAAGGAGGGGGAAAGGAAGAGACCCAGTACTTC

J: TRBJ2-7
V: TRBV7-6
size: .
D: TRBD1
CDR3: CASSVGTGSSYEQYF
DNA: TGTGCCAGCAGCGTTGGGACAGGGAGCTCCTACGAGCAGTACTTC

J: TRBJ2-7
V: TRBV5-6
size: .
D: .
CDR3: CASSAAREVYEQYF
DNA: TGTGCCAGCAGCGCGGCCAGGGAGGTCTACGAGCAGTACTTC

J: TRBJ1-1
V: TRBV6-2/TRBV6-3
size: .
D: .
CDR3: CASSYLATGEAFF
DNA: TGTGCCAGCAGTTACCTGGCAACGGGTGAAGCTTTCTTT

J: TRBJ1-1
V: TRBV4-3
size: .
D: .
CDR3: CASSQGLGGTNTEAFF
DNA: TGCGCCAGCAGCCAAGGACTTGGAGGGACGAACACTGAAGCTTTCTTT

J: TRBJ1-2
V: TRBV18
size: .
D: TRBD1
CDR3: CASSPQGAGGYTF
DNA: TGTGCCAGCTCACCACAGGGGGCGGGTGGCTACACCTTC

J: TRBJ2-5
V: TRBV10-1
size: .
D: .
CDR3: CASSPAGIQEETQYF
DNA: TGCGCCAGCAGTCCCGCCGGGATCCAAGAAGAGACCCAGTACTTC

J: TRBJ1-2
V: TRBV6-5
size: .
D: .
CDR3: CASSSPGDRANYGYTF
DNA: TGTGCCAGCAGTTCCCCAGGTGACAGAGCTAACTATGGCTACACCTTC

J: TRBJ2-5
V: TRBV6-5
size: .
D: TRBD2
CDR3: CASRVGGAETQYF
DNA: TGTGCCAGCCGGGTCGGGGGGGCGGAGACCCAGTACTTC

J: TRBJ2-4
V: TRBV10-3
size: .
D: TRBD2
CDR3: CAISESLGGGTDIQYF
DNA: TGTGCCATCAGTGAGTCGTTAGGCGGGGGGACGGACATTCAGTACTTC

J: TRBJ1-1
V: TRBV7-2
size: .
D: .
CDR3: CASSSSRGTNTEAFF
DNA: TGTGCCAGCAGCTCTAGTAGGGGAACGAACACTGAAGCTTTCTTT

J: TRBJ1-1
V: TRBV9
size: .
D: .
CDR3: CASSVAVQGSGTEAFF
DNA: TGTGCCAGCAGCGTAGCGGTACAGGGAAGCGGTACTGAAGCTTTCTTT

J: TRBJ1-2
V: TRBV3-1/TRBV3-2
size: .
D: .
CDR3: CASSLLDRSGGYTF
DNA: TGTGCCAGCAGCCTTCTCGACAGGAGCGGAGGCTACACCTTC

J: TRBJ1-6
V: TRBV21-1
size: .
D: .
CDR3: CASSKYVGLPLHF
DNA: TGTGCCAGCAGCAAATACGTGGGACTGCCCCTCCACTTT

J: TRBJ1-1
V: TRBV9
size: .
D: TRBD1
CDR3: CASSVERTGYHTEAFF
DNA: TGTGCCAGCAGCGTAGAAAGGACAGGGTATCACACTGAAGCTTTCTTT

J: TRBJ2-1
V: TRBV11-2
size: .
D: .
CDR3: CASSSHPTASSYNEQFF
DNA: TGTGCCAGCAGCTCCCACCCGACTGCGAGCTCCTACAATGAGCAGTTCTTC

J: TRBJ1-2
V: TRBV5-6
size: once
D: TRBD1
CDR3: CASSGGQGPYGYTF
DNA: TGTGCCAGCAGCGGCGGACAGGGGCCCTATGGCTACACCTTC

J: TRBJ2-1
V: TRBV2
size: .
D: .
CDR3: CASSLTQASTYNEQFF
DNA: TGTGCCAGCAGCCTCACCCAGGCTAGCACCTACAATGAGCAGTTCTTC

J: TRBJ2-1
V: TRBV7-9
size: .
D: TRBD1
CDR3: CASSPTGTTAYNEQFF
DNA: TGTGCCAGCAGCCCGACAGGGACCACTGCCTACAATGAGCAGTTCTTC

J: TRBJ2-3
V: TRBV25-1
size: .
D: .
CDR3: CASSEGKTRGTDTQYF
DNA: TGTGCCAGCAGTGAGGGTAAGACTAGGGGCACAGATACGCAGTATTTT

J: TRBJ1-5
V: TRBV30
size: .
D: .
CDR3: CAWSDTGLHQPQHF
DNA: TGTGCCTGGAGCGATACAGGGCTGCATCAGCCCCAGCATTTT

J: TRBJ2-7
V: TRBV28
size: once
D: .
CDR3: CASSLCRSTGRHEQYF
DNA: TGTGCCAGCAGTTTATGCCGATCGACAGGGAGGCACGAGCAGTACTTC

J: TRBJ1-1
V: TRBV4-1
size: .
D: .
CDR3: CASSQGETNTEAFF
DNA: TGCGCCAGCAGCCAAGGGGAGACGAACACTGAAGCTTTCTTT

J: TRBJ1-5
V: TRBV5-4
size: .
D: .
CDR3: CASSFLGDQPQHF
DNA: TGTGCCAGCAGCTTTTTGGGAGACCAGCCCCAGCATTTT

J: TRBJ2-1
V: TRBV28
size: few
D: .
CDR3: CASSFRRGQFF
DNA: TGTGCCAGCAGTTTTAGGCGCGGGCAGTTCTTC

J: TRBJ1-5
V: TRBV27
size: .
D: TRBD1
CDR3: CASSVTRDSYQPQHF
DNA: TGTGCCAGCAGCGTAACCCGGGACAGCTATCAGCCCCAGCATTTT

J: TRBJ2-7
V: TRBV7-2
size: .
D: TRBD1
CDR3: CASSGDGTGGYEQYF
DNA: TGTGCCAGCAGCGGGGACGGGACAGGGGGTTACGAGCAGTACTTC

J: TRBJ1-2
V: TRBV5-6
size: once
D: .
CDR3: CASSEVFSYGYTF
DNA: TGTGCCAGCAGCGAGGTGTTCTCCTATGGCTACACCTTC

J: TRBJ2-2
V: TRBV5-1
size: .
D: TRBD1
CDR3: CASSRRDRYFSTGELFF
DNA: TGCGCCAGCAGCCGCCGGGACAGGTACTTTTCCACCGGGGAGCTGTTTTTT

J: TRBJ1-2
V: TRBV19
size: .
D: TRBD1
CDR3: CASSAPGQGYGYTF
DNA: TGTGCCAGTAGTGCACCGGGACAGGGGTATGGCTACACCTTC

J: TRBJ2-7
V: TRBV19
size: .
D: TRBD1
CDR3: CASSIWTGKLVEQYF
DNA: TGTGCCAGTAGTATTTGGACAGGGAAGCTTGTCGAGCAGTACTTC

J: TRBJ1-3
V: TRBV21-1
size: .
D: .
CDR3: CASSSNRVFSGNTIYF
DNA: TGTGCCAGCAGCTCCAACAGGGTTTTCTCTGGAAACACCATATATTTT

J: TRBJ1-2
V: TRBV2
size: .
D: TRBD1
CDR3: CASSGTGGSYGYTF
DNA: TGTGCCAGCAGTGGGACAGGGGGTAGCTATGGCTACACCTTC

J: TRBJ2-7
V: TRBV18
size: .
D: TRBD2
CDR3: CASSPTVSGGYEQYF
DNA: TGTGCCAGCTCACCGACGGTCAGCGGGGGGTACGAGCAGTACTTC

J: TRBJ1-3
V: TRBV29-1
size: once
D: .
CDR3: CSVESGFSGNTIYF
DNA: TGCAGCGTTGAGTCAGGATTCTCTGGAAACACCATATATTTT

J: TRBJ1-6
V: TRBV6-5
size: .
D: TRBD1
CDR3: CASRQALDRVAPLHF
DNA: TGTGCCAGCAGACAGGCATTAGACAGGGTTGCACCCCTCCACTTT

J: TRBJ2-5
V: TRBV7-2
size: .
D: TRBD2
CDR3: CASSSRTGLAGETQYF
DNA: TGTGCCAGCAGCTCCCGAACGGGACTAGCCGGGGAGACCCAGTACTTC

J: TRBJ1-1
V: TRBV18
size: .
D: TRBD1
CDR3: CASSPRFDRVGMNTEAFF
DNA: TGTGCCAGCTCACCAAGATTCGACAGGGTTGGAATGAACACTGAAGCTTTCTTT

J: TRBJ1-4
V: TRBV6-5
size: .
D: .
CDR3: CASRSTGTTNEKLFF
DNA: TGTGCCAGCCGGTCAACAGGTACAACTAATGAAAAACTGTTTTTT

J: TRBJ1-1
V: TRBV10-3
size: .
D: .
CDR3: CAISGEAPVGNTEAFF
DNA: TGTGCCATCAGTGGAGAGGCCCCCGTGGGGAACACTGAAGCTTTCTTT

J: TRBJ2-7
V: TRBV6-6
size: .
D: .
CDR3: CASSQTEYEQYF
DNA: TGTGCCAGCAGTCAAACAGAGTACGAGCAGTACTTC

J: TRBJ1-3
V: TRBV27
size: .
D: .
CDR3: CASSFSGSGNTIYF
DNA: TGTGCCAGCAGTTTTTCAGGGTCCGGAAACACCATATATTTT

J: TRBJ2-7
V: TRBV6-6
size: once
D: .
CDR3: CASGGSSSQYF
DNA: TGTGCCAGCGGCGGCAGCTCGTCGCAGTACTTC

J: TRBJ2-5
V: TRBV5-1
size: .
D: .
CDR3: CASSPSVSETQYF
DNA: TGCGCCAGCAGCCCTAGCGTTTCAGAGACCCAGTACTTC